The TCR beta chain described here comes from a study of cytomegalovirus exposure and HLA in healthy donors. Study-level background: According to later analysis, the same platform produced the 90 to 150 validation and about 630 first-cohort repertoires.

The study, taken as a whole, reports: In vitro checks showed that a few CMV-associated chains really do target CMV antigens.

Germline loops: CDR1 LGHNA, CDR2 YSLEER. The CDR3 has 17 amino acids. V was clipped by 3 bases and J by 5 bases, with 19 bases between them. Clones were read by immunoSEQ multiplex PCR, and TCRdb kept only the in-frame ones, dropping some. The repertoire holds 200,000 to 300,000 clones, with 90% as singletons. Remarks on this clone: The antigen remains undetermined.

What was sequenced was PBMCs. The source of this sequence is a woman between 25 and 40 years old in good health and CMV-seronegative. The chain employs TRBV4-3 and TRBJ2-2; D gene ambiguous. CDR3 in amino acids: CASSHPGPLGSTGELFF. The CDR3 bases are TGCGCCAGCAGCCACCCCGGGCCCCTAGGGTCGACCGGGGAGCTGTTTTTT.